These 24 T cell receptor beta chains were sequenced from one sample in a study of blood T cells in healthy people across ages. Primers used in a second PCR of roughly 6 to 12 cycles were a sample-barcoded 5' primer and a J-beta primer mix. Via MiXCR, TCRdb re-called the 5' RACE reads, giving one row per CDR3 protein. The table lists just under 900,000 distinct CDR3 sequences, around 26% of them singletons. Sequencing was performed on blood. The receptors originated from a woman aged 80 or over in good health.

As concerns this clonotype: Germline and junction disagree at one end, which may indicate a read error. CDR3 loop: CANSQDGTGYNEQFF. The CDR3, as DNA: TGTGCCAACAGCCAAGATGGGACAGGGTACAATGAGCAGTTCTTC. The chain joins TRBV3-1 to TRBJ2-1; TRBD1 agrees at 9 bases. Germline V gene lookup returns CDR1 LGHDT and CDR2 YNNKEL (reference sequence). The CDR3 loop spans 15 amino acids.

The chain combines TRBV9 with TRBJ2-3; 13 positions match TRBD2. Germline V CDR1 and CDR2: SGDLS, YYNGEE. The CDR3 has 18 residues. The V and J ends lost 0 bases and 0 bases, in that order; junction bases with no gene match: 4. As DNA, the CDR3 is TGTGCCAGCAGCGTAGGTGGGACTAGCGGGGCTAGCACAGATACGCAGTATTTT. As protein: CASSVGGTSGASTDTQYF.

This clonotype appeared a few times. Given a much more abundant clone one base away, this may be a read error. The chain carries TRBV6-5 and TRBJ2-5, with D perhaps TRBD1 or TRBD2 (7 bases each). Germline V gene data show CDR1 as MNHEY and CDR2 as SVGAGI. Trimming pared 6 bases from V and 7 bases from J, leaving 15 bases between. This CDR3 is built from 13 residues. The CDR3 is CASRQGTGGTQYF. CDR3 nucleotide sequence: TGTGCCAGCAGACAGGGGACGGGAGGGACCCAGTACTTC.

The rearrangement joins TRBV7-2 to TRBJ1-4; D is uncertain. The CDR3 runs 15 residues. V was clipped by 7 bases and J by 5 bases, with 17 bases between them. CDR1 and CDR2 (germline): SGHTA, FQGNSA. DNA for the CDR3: TGTGCCAGCACCCCAGGAAGCAGTATCAATGAAAAACTGTTTTTT. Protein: CASTPGSSINEKLFF.

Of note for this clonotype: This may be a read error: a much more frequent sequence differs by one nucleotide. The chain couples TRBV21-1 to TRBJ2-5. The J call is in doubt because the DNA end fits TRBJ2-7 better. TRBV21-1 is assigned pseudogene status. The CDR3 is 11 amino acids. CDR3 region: CASSKGCEQYF. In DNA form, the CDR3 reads TGTGCCAGCAGCAAGGGATGCGAGCAGTACTTC.

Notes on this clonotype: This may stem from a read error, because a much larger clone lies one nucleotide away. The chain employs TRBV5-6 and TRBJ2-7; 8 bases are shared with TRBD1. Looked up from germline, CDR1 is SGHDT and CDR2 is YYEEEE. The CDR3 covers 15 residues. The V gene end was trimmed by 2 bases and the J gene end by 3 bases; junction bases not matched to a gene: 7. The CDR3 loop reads CASSFPGQDRYEQYF. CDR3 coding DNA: TGTGCCAGCAGCTTCCCGGGACAGGATCGCTACGAGCAGTACTTC.

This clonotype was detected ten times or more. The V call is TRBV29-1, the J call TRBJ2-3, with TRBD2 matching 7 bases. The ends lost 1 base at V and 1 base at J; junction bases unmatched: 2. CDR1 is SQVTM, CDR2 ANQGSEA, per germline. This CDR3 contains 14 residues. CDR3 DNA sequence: TGCAGCGTTGAAGTTCTAGCGGGCACAGATACGCAGTATTTT. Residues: CSVEVLAGTDTQYF.

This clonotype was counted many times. This CDR3 reads CASSLSGGARGDEQFF. As DNA, the CDR3 is TGTGCCAGCAGCCTCTCCGGTGGGGCGAGGGGTGATGAGCAGTTCTTC. The chain joins TRBV7-8 to TRBJ2-1; D could derive from TRBD1 or TRBD2 (5 bases each). Germline V gene sequence: CDR1 SGHVS, CDR2 FQNEAQ. The CDR3 totals 16 residues. The ends were cut back, 5 bases at V and 8 bases at J, with 22 bases in the middle.

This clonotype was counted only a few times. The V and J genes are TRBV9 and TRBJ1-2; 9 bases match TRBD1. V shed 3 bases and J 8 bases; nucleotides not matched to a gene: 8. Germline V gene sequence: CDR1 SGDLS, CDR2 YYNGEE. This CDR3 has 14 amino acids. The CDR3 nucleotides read TGTGCCAGCAGCGCAGAGGACAGGGGAGGCGGCTACACCTTC. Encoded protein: CASSAEDRGGGYTF.

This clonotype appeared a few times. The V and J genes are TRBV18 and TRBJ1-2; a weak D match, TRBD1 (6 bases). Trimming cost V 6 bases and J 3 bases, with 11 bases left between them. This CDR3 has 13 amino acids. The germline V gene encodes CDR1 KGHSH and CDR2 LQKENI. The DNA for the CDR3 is TGTGCCAGCTCGGACAGAGAGTACTATGGCTACACCTTC. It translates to CASSDREYYGYTF.

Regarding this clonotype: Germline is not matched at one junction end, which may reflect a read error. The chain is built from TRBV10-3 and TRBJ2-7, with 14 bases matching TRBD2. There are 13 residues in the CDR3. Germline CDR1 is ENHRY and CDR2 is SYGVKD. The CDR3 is CAIRGLAGEERYF. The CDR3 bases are TGTGCCATCAGGGGACTAGCGGGGGAAGAGCGGTACTTC.

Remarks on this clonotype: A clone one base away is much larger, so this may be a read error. For the CDR3, the DNA is TGTGCCGGCAGCTTAGTGTGGGGGCAATACGAGCAGTACTTC. Its protein product is CAGSLVWGQYEQYF. The gene calls are TRBV7-2 and TRBJ2-7, with D tentatively TRBD1 (6 bases). The V gene's germline CDR1 is SGHTA and CDR2 FQGNSA. The CDR3 runs 14 residues. The full variable domain, completed using reference TRBV7-2 and TRBJ2-7, is GAGVSQSPSNKVTEKGKDVELRCDPISGHTALYWYRQSLGQGLEFLIYFQGNSAPDKSGLPSDRFSAERTGGSVSTLTIQRTQQEDSAVYLCAGSLVWGQYEQYFGPGTRLTVT.

CDR3 nucleotide sequence: TGTGCCAGCATGGCAGCGGCGGGGCGGGATGAGCAGTTCTTC. It translates to CASMAAAGRDEQFF. This chain links TRBV7-2 with TRBJ2-1, with D possibly matching TRBD2 (6 bases). The CDR3 is made up of 14 amino acids. Looked up from germline, CDR1 is SGHTA and CDR2 is FQGNSA. The V gene lost 7 bases and the J gene lost 8 bases, with 18 bases spanning the gap.

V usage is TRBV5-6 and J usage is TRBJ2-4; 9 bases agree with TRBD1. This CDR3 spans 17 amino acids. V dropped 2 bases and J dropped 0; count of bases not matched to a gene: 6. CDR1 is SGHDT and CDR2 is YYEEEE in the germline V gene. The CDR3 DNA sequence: TGTGCCAGCAGCTTTCGAGGACAGGGGCTAGCCAAAAACATTCAGTACTTC. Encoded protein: CASSFRGQGLAKNIQYF.

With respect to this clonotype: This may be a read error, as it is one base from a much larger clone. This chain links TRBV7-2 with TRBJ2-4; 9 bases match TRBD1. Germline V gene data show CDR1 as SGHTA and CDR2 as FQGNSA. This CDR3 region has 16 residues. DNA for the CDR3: TGTGCCAGCAGCTTCCCGGGACAGGGTGCCAAAAGCATTCAGTACTTC. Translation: CASSFPGQGAKSIQYF.

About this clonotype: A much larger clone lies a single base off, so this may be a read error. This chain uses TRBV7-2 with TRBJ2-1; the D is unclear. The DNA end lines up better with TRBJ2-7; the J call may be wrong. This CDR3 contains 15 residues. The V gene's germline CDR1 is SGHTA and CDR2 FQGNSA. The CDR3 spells CASRPLPLSYNEQYF. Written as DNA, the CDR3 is TGTGCCAGCAGGCCCCTCCCGCTTTCCTACAATGAGCAGTACTTC.

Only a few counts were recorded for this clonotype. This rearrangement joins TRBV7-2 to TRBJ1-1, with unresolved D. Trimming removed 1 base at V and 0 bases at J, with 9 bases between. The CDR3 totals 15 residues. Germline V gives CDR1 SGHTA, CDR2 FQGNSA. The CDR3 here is CASSLDRALNTEAFF. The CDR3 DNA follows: TGTGCCAGCAGCTTAGATCGGGCGCTGAACACTGAAGCTTTCTTT. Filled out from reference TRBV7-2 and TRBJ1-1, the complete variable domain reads GAGVSQSPSNKVTEKGKDVELRCDPISGHTALYWYRQSLGQGLEFLIYFQGNSAPDKSGLPSDRFSAERTGGSVSTLTIQRTQQEDSAVYLCASSLDRALNTEAFFGQGTRLTVV.

The CDR3 nucleotides read TGCGCCAGCAGCGACGGGACACATGGGGGGGAGACCCAGTACTTC. This codes for CASSDGTHGGETQYF. The V gene is TRBV5-1, the J gene TRBJ2-7; D is possibly TRBD1 or TRBD2 (6 bases each). Matching the DNA end better, TRBJ2-5 makes the J call doubtful. CDR1 is SGHRS, CDR2 YFSETQ, per germline. This CDR3 region has 15 residues.

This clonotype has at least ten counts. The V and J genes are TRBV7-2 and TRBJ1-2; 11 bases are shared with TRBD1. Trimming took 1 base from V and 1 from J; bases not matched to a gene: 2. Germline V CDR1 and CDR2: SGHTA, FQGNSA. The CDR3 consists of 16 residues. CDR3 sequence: CASSLGGQGVNYGYTF. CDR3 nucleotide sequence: TGTGCCAGCAGCTTAGGGGGACAGGGGGTTAACTATGGCTACACCTTC.

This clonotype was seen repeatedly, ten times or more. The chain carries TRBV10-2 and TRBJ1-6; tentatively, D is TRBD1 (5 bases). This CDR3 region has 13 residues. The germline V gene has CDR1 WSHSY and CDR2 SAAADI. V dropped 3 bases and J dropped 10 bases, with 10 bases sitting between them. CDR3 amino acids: CASSEGVGSPLHF. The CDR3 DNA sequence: TGCGCCAGCAGTGAAGGGGTCGGCTCACCCCTCCACTTT.

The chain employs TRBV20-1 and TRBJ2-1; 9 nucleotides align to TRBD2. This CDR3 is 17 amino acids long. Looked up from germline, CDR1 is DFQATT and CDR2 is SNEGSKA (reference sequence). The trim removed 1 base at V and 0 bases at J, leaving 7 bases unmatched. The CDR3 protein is CSARVLGSGSSYNEQFF. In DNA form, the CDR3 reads TGCAGTGCTAGAGTTCTGGGTAGCGGGAGCTCCTACAATGAGCAGTTCTTC.

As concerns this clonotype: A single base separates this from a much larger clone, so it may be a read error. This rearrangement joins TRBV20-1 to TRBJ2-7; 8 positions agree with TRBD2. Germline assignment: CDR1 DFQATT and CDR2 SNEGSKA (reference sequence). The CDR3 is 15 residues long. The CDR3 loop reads CSASPGGASFYGQYF. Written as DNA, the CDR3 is TGCAGTGCTAGCCCCGGGGGGGCTAGCTTCTACGGGCAGTACTTC.

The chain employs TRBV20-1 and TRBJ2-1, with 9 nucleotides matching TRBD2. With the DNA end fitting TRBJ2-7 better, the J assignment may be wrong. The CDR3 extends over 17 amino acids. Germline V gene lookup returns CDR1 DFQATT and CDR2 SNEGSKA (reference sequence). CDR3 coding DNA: TGCAGTGCTAGGGATCCCCTAGCGGGGATTACCTACAATGAGCAGTACTTC. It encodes CSARDPLAGITYNEQYF.

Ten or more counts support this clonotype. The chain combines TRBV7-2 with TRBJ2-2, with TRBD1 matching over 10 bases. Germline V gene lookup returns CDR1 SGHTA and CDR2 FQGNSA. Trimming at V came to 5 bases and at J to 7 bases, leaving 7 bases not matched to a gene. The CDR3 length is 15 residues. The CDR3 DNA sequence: TGTGCCAGCAGCCAAAGGACAGGGGGTGGCGGGGAGCTGTTTTTT. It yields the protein CASSQRTGGGGELFF.